Following are 22 T cell receptor beta chains from one sample sequenced in a study of blood T cell repertoires in COVID-19. Data came from immunoSEQ multiplex PCR; TCRdb stores just in-frame clones and leaves some out. The data contain over 100,000 clones, around 86% of them seen just once; the ten biggest clones take up approximately 7.9%. Source material: peripheral blood. The receptors were gathered from a man between 65 and 85 years old with acute or convalescent COVID-19.

V usage is TRBV3-1 (or the pseudogene TRBV3-2) and J usage is TRBJ1-4, with 7 positions matching TRBD1. The CDR3 is made up of 15 amino acids. Per the germline V gene, CDR1 is LGHDT and CDR2 is YNNKEL (reference sequence). Losses at the gene ends were 3 bases for V and 8 bases for J; bases not matched to a gene: 9. CDR3 residues: CASSHRQGLSEKLFF. CDR3 sequence (DNA): TGTGCCAGCAGCCATAGACAGGGACTTAGCGAAAAACTGTTTTTT.

The genes are TRBV3-1 (or the pseudogene TRBV3-2) and TRBJ1-1, with D possibly matching TRBD1 (5 bases). The V end lost 1 base, the J end lost 10 bases, and 19 bases lay between the germline ends. CDR3 size: 15 residues. CDR1 and CDR2 (germline): LGHDT, YNNKEL (reference sequence). The CDR3 DNA follows: TGTGCCAGCAGCCAAGCCCAGGGTCGTTATTCGGGAGCTTTCTTT. Residues: CASSQAQGRYSGAFF.

The chain recombines TRBV7-2 with TRBJ1-4; TRBD1 agrees at 7 bases. Trimming took 1 base from V and 11 from J; bases not matched to a gene: 10. The germline gives CDR1 SGHTA, CDR2 FQGNSA. The CDR3 sequence is 15 residues long. In DNA, the CDR3 is TGTGCCAGCAGCTTAGGACGACAGGGAGGAGAGAAACTGTTTTTT. Its protein product is CASSLGRQGGEKLFF.

This chain joins TRBV5-1 and TRBJ2-7; 9 nucleotides agree with TRBD1. This CDR3 comprises 14 residues. V gave up 4 bases and J gave up 2 bases; unmatched junction bases: 4. Germline CDR1 is SGHRS and CDR2 is YFSETQ. DNA for the CDR3: TGCGCCAGCAGCCCTGACAGGGGGGCCTACGAGCAGTACTTC. Protein sequence: CASSPDRGAYEQYF. Variable domain in full (rest from reference TRBV5-1 and TRBJ2-7): KAGVTQTPRYLIKTRGQQVTLSCSPISGHRSVSWYQQTPGQGLQFLFEYFSETQRNKGNFPGRFSGRQFSNSRSEMNVSTLELGDSALYLCASSPDRGAYEQYFGPGTRLTVT.

This clone was counted once. This rearrangement joins TRBV9 to TRBJ1-5; D may be TRBD1 (6 bases). Trimming cost V 4 bases and J 1 base, with 9 bases left between them. CDR3 length: 14 amino acids. Germline V lookup: CDR1 SGDLS, CDR2 YYNGEE. The CDR3 DNA sequence: TGTGCCAGCAGCACAGGACAGAGCAATCAGCCCCAGCATTTT. Its translation: CASSTGQSNQPQHF.

The chain carries TRBV11-2 and TRBJ1-5, with 10 positions matching TRBD1. V lost 5 bases and J lost 6; bases outside the gene matches: 10. Germline V gene data show CDR1 as SGHAT and CDR2 as FQNNGV. The CDR3 spans 16 residues. The CDR3 coding sequence is TGTGCCAGCAGCAGAACGGACAGGGGGGAAAGTCAGCCCCAGCATTTT. It yields the protein CASSRTDRGESQPQHF.

The chain combines TRBV18 with TRBJ1-5; 7 bases are shared with TRBD1. Germline lookup yields CDR1 KGHSH and CDR2 LQKENI. Losses at the gene ends were 2 bases for V and 7 bases for J; bases not matched to a gene: 8. The CDR3 sequence is 15 residues long. CDR3 nucleotides: TGTGCCAGCTCACCAGCCCCGGGACAGAAACAGCCCCAGCATTTT. It is translated as CASSPAPGQKQPQHF.

This chain uses TRBV4-2 with TRBJ2-7; 8 nucleotides line up with TRBD2. The CDR3 runs to 15 residues. The junction had 4 bases not matched to a gene; V was cut back by 1 base and J by 2 bases. In germline, CDR1 is LGHNA, CDR2 YNFKEQ. The CDR3: CASSQGTGGPYEQYF. Written as DNA, the CDR3 is TGTGCCAGCAGCCAAGGTACGGGAGGGCCCTACGAGCAGTACTTC.

V and J are TRBV5-4 and TRBJ2-2, with D possibly TRBD1 on 5 matching bases. Germline V CDR1 and CDR2: SGHNT, YYREEE (reference sequence). V lost 3 bases and J lost 6, with 9 bases in between. The CDR3 runs 13 residues. CDR3 sequence (DNA): TGTGCCAGCAGCTATGACAGTCCCGGGGAGCTGTTTTTT. This encodes CASSYDSPGELFF.

V usage is TRBV5-4 and J usage is TRBJ2-2; 9 bases align to TRBD1. V lost 0 bases, J lost 1 base, and 4 bases stayed unmatched. CDR1 and CDR2 from the germline V gene are SGHNT and YYREEE (reference sequence). This CDR3 region has 17 residues. DNA of the CDR3: TGTGCCAGCAGCTTGGACGGACAGGGGCGGAACACCGGGGAGCTGTTTTTT. Its translation: CASSLDGQGRNTGELFF.

The V call is TRBV10-3, the J call TRBJ2-2; 9 nucleotides align to TRBD2. Germline V gives CDR1 ENHRY, CDR2 SYGVKD. V was clipped by 4 bases and J by 0 bases; unmatched bases: 15. This CDR3 has 20 amino acids. In DNA form, the CDR3 reads TGTGCCATCAGTGTCCGACTAGCGGAACAAGCATCCGCGAACACCGGGGAGCTGTTTTTT. This codes for CAISVRLAEQASANTGELFF.

The gene calls are TRBV6-5 and TRBJ1-1; 9 nucleotides line up with TRBD1. The CDR3 covers 15 residues. The junction had 11 bases not matched to a gene; V was cut back by 6 bases and J by 6 bases. Germline V gene lookup returns CDR1 MNHEY and CDR2 SVGAGI. CDR3 amino acids: CASSRGGGQGSEAFF. In DNA, the CDR3 is TGTGCCAGCAGCCGGGGAGGGGGACAGGGATCTGAAGCTTTCTTT.

The chain combines TRBV11-3 with TRBJ2-7; D possibly corresponds to TRBD1 (6 bases). V lost 10 bases and J 6 bases, leaving 19 bases between the germline ends. CDR3 size: 13 residues. CDR1 and CDR2 (germline): SGHNT, YENEEA. In nucleotides, the CDR3 is TGTGCCAACGGGGCAGGGGCTAGTTGCGAGCAGTACTTC. The encoded protein is CANGAGASCEQYF.

The chain employs TRBV24-1 and TRBJ1-5; D gene ambiguous. V lost 6 bases to trimming and J lost 1 base, with 6 bases between them. CDR3 length: 13 residues. Germline assignment: CDR1 KGHDR and CDR2 SFDVKD. The CDR3 nucleotides are TGTGCCACCAGTCTGGGCAGCAATCAGCCCCAGCATTTT. It codes for CATSLGSNQPQHF.

Remarks on this clone: This CDR3 is also generated by other DNA sequences in the sample. This chain links TRBV6-5 with TRBJ1-1; 9 positions match TRBD1. Trimming took 6 bases from V and 2 from J; bases not matched to a gene: 4. CDR1 is MNHEY, CDR2 SVGAGI, per germline. CDR3 length: 14 amino acids. CDR3 sequence: CASRIQGANTEAFF. DNA of the CDR3: TGTGCCAGCAGGATACAGGGGGCTAACACTGAAGCTTTCTTT.

The CDR3 DNA sequence: TGTGCCAGCAGTGACTTGAGCTCCTATAATTCACCCCTCCACTTT. The encoded protein is CASSDLSSYNSPLHF. This chain connects TRBV2 to TRBJ1-6; no clear D. V was cut by 3 bases and J by 0 bases, with 6 bases left in between. Per the germline V gene, CDR1 is SNHLY and CDR2 is FYNNEI. The CDR3 consists of 15 residues.

In DNA, the CDR3 is TGTGCCAGCAGGAGGACAGGGGCCACTGAAGCTTTCTTT. Translation: CASRRTGATEAFF. The chain is built from TRBV12-3 or TRBV12-4 and TRBJ1-1, with 9 bases fitting TRBD1. The CDR3 has 13 residues. The V gene end was trimmed by 6 bases and the J gene end by 4 bases; junction bases not matched to a gene: 3.

The J gene is TRBJ1-6, the V gene TRBV5-4, with D perhaps TRBD1 (5 bases). Germline V gene sequence: CDR1 SGHNT, CDR2 YYREEE (reference sequence). The CDR3 extends over 15 amino acids. The ends were cut back, 1 base at V and 6 bases at J, with 11 bases in the middle. CDR3 DNA sequence: TGTGCCAGCAGCTTGCCAGGGCGAACTAATTCACCCCTCCACTTT. Amino acid sequence: CASSLPGRTNSPLHF.

The table lists this clone with a few counts. The chain links TRBV19 to TRBJ1-1; D perhaps matches TRBD1 (6 bases). Deletions cut 7 bases from V and 0 bases from J, with 18 bases between. CDR3 size: 16 residues. Germline CDR1 LNHDA, CDR2 SQIVND (reference sequence). CDR3 DNA: TGTGCCAGTACCCGAGGGGGGGGCAGGGTGAACACTGAAGCTTTCTTT. Residues: CASTRGGGRVNTEAFF.

The table lists this clone with a few counts. The chain employs TRBV29-1 and TRBJ1-3; D might be TRBD1 (6 bases). With 0 bases removed from V and 3 bases from J, the gap between germline ends came to 15 bases. Germline CDR1 SQVTM, CDR2 ANQGSEA. This CDR3 spans 16 amino acids. As DNA, the CDR3 is TGCAGCGTTGAAGACCGGTACAGGGTGGGTGGAAACACCATATATTTT. It specifies CSVEDRYRVGGNTIYF. Complete variable domain (other parts from reference TRBV29-1 and TRBJ1-3): SAVISQKPSRDICQRGTSLTIQCQVDSQVTMMFWYRQQPGQSLTLIATANQGSEATYESGFVIDKFPISRPNLTFSTLTVSNMSPEDSSIYLCSVEDRYRVGGNTIYFGEGSWLTVV.

The rearrangement joins TRBV23-1 to TRBJ1-1; D perhaps matches TRBD1 (6 bases). TRBV23-1 is sorted into the ORF group, with uncertain function. The CDR3 runs to 17 residues. Trimming shortened V by 0 bases and J by 0 bases, and 14 bases separated the two germline ends. CDR3 nucleotide sequence: TGCGCCAGCAGTCAATCTCCGGGACACTCATTGAACACTGAAGCTTTCTTT. Residues: CASSQSPGHSLNTEAFF.

The rearrangement joins TRBV28 to TRBJ2-5; 10 nucleotides agree with TRBD2. Germline CDR1 and CDR2: MDHEN and SYDVKM. This CDR3 is 17 amino acids long. The J segment lost 0 bases and the V segment lost 4 bases, leaving 8 bases of the junction unmatched. CDR3 nucleotide sequence: TGTGCCAGCAGTTCCCCCAGAGCGGGAGGGTACCAAGAGACCCAGTACTTC. Residues: CASSSPRAGGYQETQYF.